This TCR beta chain was sequenced for a study of Ad26.COV2.S vaccination and SARS-CoV-2 variants. TCRdb's copy holds only in-frame clones and misses some; the assay was immunoSEQ multiplex PCR. The sample has roughly 680,000 clones, around 90% seen once. This clone showed up just a few times. From germline, CDR1 is SGHNT and CDR2 YYREEE (reference sequence). Germline trimming cut 0 bases from V and 1 base from J; bases unmatched to any gene: 4. This CDR3 contains 17 residues. Treatment of the sample: some 20 received Ad26.COV2.S at low or high dose, single or two shots; about five received placebo; per-sample allocation not given. Repertoires come from day 63 after the first vaccine or placebo injection.

The sequencing used peripheral blood, collected in a trial of Ad26.COV2.S vaccine versus placebo. This sequence joins TRBV5-4 and TRBJ2-2; 9 bases line up with TRBD2. This receptor was obtained from a person between 18 and 65 years old who received the Ad26.COV2.S COVID-19 vaccine or a placebo. CDR3 sequence: CASSLARGGLNTGELFF. As DNA, the CDR3 is TGTGCCAGCAGCTTGGCGCGGGGGGGCCTGAACACCGGGGAGCTGTTTTTT. Based on the CDR3 plus reference TRBV5-4 and TRBJ2-2, the full variable domain is ETGVTQSPTHLIKTRGQQVTLRCSSQSGHNTVSWYQQALGQGPQFIFQYYREEENGRGNFPPRFSGLQFPNYSSELNVNALELDDSALYLCASSLARGGLNTGELFFGEGSRLTVL.